Following are 22 T cell receptor beta chains from one sample sequenced in a study of cytomegalovirus exposure and HLA in healthy donors (dated by TCRdb to 2017 to 2019). Library generation was performed with the immunoSEQ multiplex PCR assay. For the multiplex PCR, a mixture combining 60 forward primers for TCR Vbeta segments and 13 reverse primers for TCR Jbeta segments was used. Imported from immuneACCESS, the table was reduced by TCRdb to in-frame sequences with V and J called. These copies leave out some clones; in studies compared against another copy, an unresolved V gene accounts for under half, and the cause of the remainder is not known. The sample table records about 170,000 clones; roughly 80% of these occur just once. Of the sample, about 2.4% falls within the top ten clones. Material: PBMCs. These receptors all come from a male donor in good health and CMV-seronegative.

This CDR3 is CAISERTGGEETQYF. CDR3 DNA: TGTGCCATCAGTGAGCGGACAGGGGGCGAAGAGACCCAGTACTTC. The rearrangement joins TRBV10-3 to TRBJ2-5; TRBD1 matches 11 bases. The germline V gene has CDR1 ENHRY and CDR2 SYGVKD. The CDR3 consists of 15 residues. The trim removed 2 bases at V and 3 bases at J, leaving 2 bases unmatched.

This clone has only a few counts. This chain joins TRBV6-5 and TRBJ1-2; D ambiguous. CDR3 length: 13 residues. Trimming removed 0 bases at V and 8 bases at J, with 10 bases between. Germline V gene sequence: CDR1 MNHEY, CDR2 SVGAGI. CDR3 coding DNA: TGTGCCAGCAGTTACTCGCCAGCCGGGGGCTACACCTTC. It translates to CASSYSPAGGYTF.

The rearrangement links TRBV27 to TRBJ2-2; D might be TRBD2 (7 bases). Trimming removed 3 bases at V and 0 bases at J, with 17 bases between. CDR1 and CDR2 (germline): MNHEY, SMNVEV (reference sequence). The CDR3 length is 18 residues. CDR3 bases: TGTGCCAGCAGTTTGTGGGGGGGCATGCGGTCGAACACCGGGGAGCTGTTTTTT. Translating it yields CASSLWGGMRSNTGELFF.

The gene calls are TRBV5-1 and TRBJ1-1; D gene ambiguous. Germline CDR1 SGHRS, CDR2 YFSETQ. The V end lost 0 bases, the J end lost 1 base, and 13 bases lay between the germline ends. CDR3 length: 16 residues. The CDR3 sequence is CASSLEAIGRNTEAFF. CDR3 DNA sequence: TGCGCCAGCAGCTTGGAGGCTATAGGGAGGAACACTGAAGCTTTCTTT.

V and J are TRBV19 and TRBJ2-7, with TRBD1 matching over 7 bases. CDR1 is LNHDA, CDR2 SQIVND, per germline (reference sequence). V gave up 3 bases and J gave up 2 bases; unmatched junction bases: 7. The CDR3 has 15 amino acids. The CDR3 coding sequence is TGTGCCAGTAGTATCGGACAGGCTTCACCCTACGAGCAGTACTTC. Its translation: CASSIGQASPYEQYF.

This clone appeared a single time. This rearrangement joins TRBV6-5 to TRBJ2-5, with D possibly TRBD1 on 7 matching bases. The V gene's germline CDR1 is MNHEY and CDR2 SVGAGI. Deletions cut 6 bases from V and 5 bases from J, with 13 bases between. The CDR3 length is 13 residues. The CDR3 DNA follows: TGTGCCAGCAGCCCAGGGGGGCGCGAGACCCAGTACTTC. Translating it yields CASSPGGRETQYF.

This chain uses TRBV5-1 with TRBJ2-4; possible D gene TRBD2, 6 bases. CDR1 is SGHRS, CDR2 YFSETQ, per germline. The CDR3 runs 14 residues. V lost 1 base and J lost 9, with 14 bases in between. The CDR3 bases are TGCGCCAGCAGCTTGCGTCAGGAGGGCGGCATTCAGTACTTC. It specifies CASSLRQEGGIQYF.

CDR3 loop: CASSAGPGYEQYF. DNA for the CDR3: TGTGCCAGCAGCGCAGGGCCGGGCTACGAGCAGTACTTC. The chain recombines TRBV11-3 with TRBJ2-7; tentatively, D is TRBD1 (5 bases). The germline gives CDR1 SGHNT, CDR2 YENEEA. V was trimmed by 5 bases and J by 3 bases, leaving 11 bases between them. The CDR3 runs to 13 residues.

CDR3 sequence reads: CASSEVPPSTGELFF. CDR3 nucleotide sequence: TGTGCCAGCAGTGAAGTTCCCCCATCCACCGGGGAGCTGTTTTTT. V and J are TRBV2 and TRBJ2-2; no firm D call. Trimming took off 1 base at V and 4 bases at J, with 10 bases between the two ends. CDR3 length: 15 residues. The germline V gene has CDR1 SNHLY and CDR2 FYNNEI.

This rearrangement joins TRBV10-3 to TRBJ2-7; 8 bases line up with TRBD2. Germline assignment: CDR1 ENHRY and CDR2 SYGVKD. V lost 5 bases to trimming and J lost 4 bases; unmatched junction nucleotides: 10. CDR3 length: 15 amino acids. Written as DNA, the CDR3 is TGTGCCATCAGTTCCCAGGGGAGCGGGAGTTACGAGCAGTACTTC. As protein: CAISSQGSGSYEQYF.

This chain links TRBV4-2 with TRBJ2-1; 10 positions match TRBD2. Germline V gives CDR1 LGHNA, CDR2 YNFKEQ. There are 16 residues in the CDR3. J gave up 6 bases and V 4 bases, and 9 bases lay outside the gene matches. As DNA, the CDR3 is TGTGCCAGCAGCCCCTCAACTAGCGGGATGGGCAATGAGCAGTTCTTC. Translated: CASSPSTSGMGNEQFF.

The table lists this clone with a few counts. The chain carries TRBV6-5 and TRBJ2-7; 8 positions agree with TRBD1. The CDR3 runs to 14 residues. The germline gives CDR1 MNHEY, CDR2 SVGAGI. V dropped 5 bases and J dropped 2; count of bases not matched to a gene: 5. The DNA of the CDR3 is TGTGCCAGCAGTGGGGACAGGAGAACCTACGAGCAGTACTTC. Translation: CASSGDRRTYEQYF.

This sequence joins TRBV9 and TRBJ1-1; D is ambiguous. With 0 bases removed from V and 1 base from J, the gap between germline ends came to 7 bases. There are 14 residues in the CDR3. CDR1 is SGDLS and CDR2 is YYNGEE in the germline V gene. Here the CDR3 reads CASSVGPENTEAFF. The CDR3 nucleotides read TGTGCCAGCAGCGTAGGCCCAGAGAACACTGAAGCTTTCTTT. The full variable domain, with the rest looked up from reference TRBV9 and TRBJ1-1, is DSGVTQTPKHLITATGQRVTLRCSPRSGDLSVYWYQQSLDQGLQFLIQYYNGEERAKGNILERFSAQQFPDLHSELNLSSLELGDSALYFCASSVGPENTEAFFGQGTRLTVV.

The chain combines TRBV10-3 with TRBJ2-7, with D possibly matching TRBD2 (7 bases). The CDR3 has 17 residues. Germline V gene lookup returns CDR1 ENHRY and CDR2 SYGVKD. Trimming removed 0 bases at V and 2 bases at J, with 17 bases between. The CDR3 spells CAISESASGTKPYEQYF. DNA for the CDR3: TGTGCCATCAGTGAGTCTGCCAGCGGGACAAAACCCTACGAGCAGTACTTC.

The chain links TRBV7-9 to TRBJ2-5, with 12 bases that match TRBD1. CDR1 is SEHNR, CDR2 FQNEAQ, per germline (reference sequence). The CDR3 is 15 amino acids. The junction had 5 bases not matched to a gene; V was cut back by 5 bases and J by 4 bases. The CDR3 coding sequence is TGTGCCAGCAGCCCGTGGGACAGGGGGCGAGAGACCCAGTACTTC. Amino acids: CASSPWDRGRETQYF.

Notes on this clone: Different DNA sequences within this sample yield the same CDR3. This chain connects TRBV6-6 to TRBJ1-2, with 10 nucleotides matching TRBD1. The CDR3 contains 14 residues. Germline CDR1 is MNHNY and CDR2 is SVGAGI (reference sequence). The trim removed 2 bases at V and 8 bases at J, leaving 5 bases unmatched. In DNA form, the CDR3 reads TGTGCCAGCAGTTACCGAGGACAGGGGGACGGCTACACCTTC. This gives the protein CASSYRGQGDGYTF.

The V call is TRBV30, the J call TRBJ1-6, with D possibly matching TRBD1 (5 bases). With 4 bases removed from V and 2 bases from J, the gap between germline ends came to 6 bases. This CDR3 has 13 amino acids. The germline V gene encodes CDR1 GTSNPN and CDR2 SVGIG (reference sequence). The CDR3 DNA sequence: TGTGCCTGGATAGGGGCCTATAATTCACCCCTCCACTTT. Protein sequence: CAWIGAYNSPLHF. Based on the CDR3 plus reference TRBV30 and TRBJ1-6, the full variable domain is SQTIHQWPATLVQPVGSPLSLECTVEGTSNPNLYWYRQAAGRGLQLLFYSVGIGQISSEVPQNLSASRPQDRQFILSSKKLLLSDSGFYLCAWIGAYNSPLHFGNGTRLTVT.

The rearrangement joins TRBV9 to TRBJ2-7; 9 bases are a match to TRBD2. Germline CDR1 and CDR2: SGDLS and YYNGEE. The trim removed 3 bases at V and 5 bases at J, leaving 9 bases unmatched. The CDR3 loop spans 15 amino acids. CDR3 coding DNA: TGTGCCAGCAGCGGACGGACTAGCGAATACAACGAGCAGTACTTC. Translated, it gives CASSGRTSEYNEQYF.

This clone appeared a single time. The chain employs TRBV13 and TRBJ2-5, with 12 bases lining up with TRBD1. Germline CDR1 is PRHDT and CDR2 is FYEKMQ (reference sequence). This CDR3 spans 17 amino acids. With 5 bases clipped from V and 4 bases from J, the junction kept 11 bases outside the gene matches. This CDR3 reads CASSKGTGGASVETQYF. The CDR3 nucleotides read TGTGCCAGCAGCAAAGGGACAGGGGGCGCATCCGTAGAGACCCAGTACTTC.

This clone occurred a few times. This chain connects TRBV7-9 to TRBJ2-2, with a tentative D call TRBD2 (5 bases). Trimming took off 2 bases at V and 5 bases at J, with 15 bases between the two ends. This CDR3 spans 16 amino acids. The germline gives CDR1 SEHNR, CDR2 FQNEAQ (reference sequence). The DNA of the CDR3 is TGTGCCAGCAGCTTAACAACTAGGATAGGAACCGGGGAGCTGTTTTTT. It is translated as CASSLTTRIGTGELFF.

There are a few counts of this clone. The DNA for the CDR3 is TGTGCCAGCAGCTTGGAGACAGGGGGAGGCGAGCAGTACTTC. This translates into CASSLETGGGEQYF. V usage is TRBV5-6 and J usage is TRBJ2-7, with 9 bases fitting TRBD1. The CDR3 is 14 amino acids. The V gene end was trimmed by 0 bases and the J gene end by 6 bases; junction bases not matched to a gene: 4. Germline CDR1 and CDR2: SGHDT and YYEEEE. The full variable domain, in which reference TRBV5-6 and TRBJ2-7 provide the parts outside the CDR3, is DAGVTQSPTHLIKTRGQQVTLRCSPKSGHDTVSWYQQALGQGPQFIFQYYEEEERQRGNFPDRFSGHQFPNYSSELNVNALLLGDSALYLCASSLETGGGEQYFGPGTRLTVT.

The V gene is TRBV2, the J gene TRBJ1-5, with 10 bases identical to TRBD1. This CDR3 comprises 19 residues. Germline assignment: CDR1 SNHLY and CDR2 FYNNEI. V shed 1 base, J shed 1 base, and the junction held 10 bases outside the gene matches. The DNA for the CDR3 is TGTGCCAGCAGTGAAGGTTCGGGACAGGGGCCCTTAAGCAATCAGCCCCAGCATTTT. It codes for CASSEGSGQGPLSNQPQHF. Combining the CDR3 with reference TRBV2 and TRBJ1-5 gives the whole variable domain EPEVTQTPSHQVTQMGQEVILRCVPISNHLYFYWYRQILGQKVEFLVSFYNNEISEKSEIFDDQFSVERPDGSNFTLKIRSTKLEDSAMYFCASSEGSGQGPLSNQPQHFGDGTRLSIL.